Ten or more counts support the clone carrying this T cell receptor beta chain. The antigen is unknown. Using immunoSEQ multiplex PCR, the repertoire was profiled, and TCRdb retains in-frame clones only, with some absent. The sample includes some 5,000 clones, none of them occurring once. Cyclophosphamide on days +3 and +4 followed busulfan-fludarabine conditioning and a marrow graft. These data come from a study of T cells after posttransplantation cyclophosphamide. This CDR3 has 14 amino acids. Germline CDR1 MNHEY, CDR2 SVGAGI. V lost 5 bases to trimming and J lost 5 bases; unmatched junction nucleotides: 8. Overall study findings and caveats: Donor-recipient repertoire similarity was low at 1-2 months, rising over year one. Recipient CMV seropositivity and CMV reactivation strongly tracked TRB clonality.

The sequence came from a female patient in her thirties or forties who received an allogeneic stem cell transplant from an unrelated donor, was CMV-positive, and had acute and chronic GVHD. Some of these T cells may belong to the graft donor. The chain carries TRBV6-5 and TRBJ2-7, with 8 positions matching TRBD1. Sequences were derived from PBMCs, sampled after allogeneic stem cell transplant with posttransplant cyclophosphamide. Here the CDR3 reads CASSAGTGPNEQYF. CDR3 DNA sequence: TGTGCCAGCAGTGCGGGGACAGGTCCTAACGAGCAGTACTTC.